This entry is about one T cell receptor beta chain. This clone was detected only once. The antigen it binds to is not known. There are no base qualities to consult, and no much larger clone falls within one base. TCRbeta CDR3 regions were amplified from genomic DNA by means of the immunoSEQ Assay, a bias-controlled multiplex PCR. From the authors' description of their analysis: The number of nucleated cells in each sample was estimated from the amplification of reference gene primers within the assay. To quantify the absolute abundance of each unique TCRbeta CDR3 rearrangement, sequence reads were collapsed and filtered. For each sample, productive Simpson clonality was calculated by taking the square root of Simpson's diversity index across productive rearrangements. Held by TCRdb, this immuneACCESS table contains in-frame sequences only and omits some clones. Under half of the omission traces to an unresolved V gene where checked; the cause of the rest is unknown. V and J calls and clone size are copied from that table; D and trimming were computed from the DNA. For this sample the table gives more than 50,000 clones, of which 85% to 95% were detected only once. The top ten hold around 3% of the sample.

This record belongs to a study of blood T cell repertoires in COVID-19 (dated by TCRdb to 2019 to 2021). For the study in its entirety: Collaborator samples came from the United States, Italy and Spain and covered acute and convalescent phases of COVID-19. HLA class I and class II types, where available, came from metadata supplied by the sample provider rather than from assay-based typing. Samples came from the ongoing ImmuneRACE study (first 160 participants) plus 1,254 subjects from 6 global collaborators. The repertoires were released in a freely available public database meant as a resource for research on the immune response to SARS-CoV-2. Deeply sampled blood TCRbeta repertoires from subjects exposed to, actively infected with, or recovered from COVID-19 were included in the dataset. Sample metadata almost always included a de-identified subject ID, COVID-19 status, age in years and sex. The material from the prospective study consisted of cDNA or gDNA derived from T cells, B-cell-depleted T cells, or PBMCs.

Whole blood was collected in K2EDTA tubes by collaborating institutions according to the institutions' own protocols. For TCRbeta analysis, collaborators shipped samples as frozen whole blood, isolated PBMCs, or DNA extracted from either of those sample types. Summary of the overall study and its limitations: The quantity of clinical and demographic metadata differed by source and by participant and was supplied without curation.

The germline V gene (reference sequence) supplies CDR1 SGHNT and CDR2 YYREEE. V trim: 0 bases; J trim: 4 bases; unmatched bases: 5. The CDR3 runs 15 residues from the cysteine to the phenylalanine. The read is trimmed to its CDR3 DNA, 45 bases read in frame from base 1. Material for sequencing was peripheral blood. The receptor's source is a human donor in a cohort sampled during active COVID-19. Recombination joined TRBV5-4 with TRBJ2-5, with 8 central nucleotides matching TRBD2. The DNA sequence follows: TGTGCCAGCAGCTTGGGGATAGCGGGGTCAGAGACCCAGTACTTC. It codes for CASSLGIAGSETQYF.